The clone carrying this TCR beta chain was recorded once. The source of the sample is a study of blood T cell repertoires in COVID-19. Study-wide context: Acute-phase and convalescent COVID-19 samples originated in the United States, Italy and Spain. PBMCs, B-cell-depleted T cells, or T cells were the source of the cDNA or gDNA that made up the material.

In the original workflow: By means of reference gene primer amplification, nucleated cell counts were estimated. Only in-frame clones appear in the TCRdb table, and some are missing; sequencing was by immunoSEQ multiplex PCR. That table supplies the V and J calls and clone size; D and trimming were determined from the DNA. The sample carries just over 250,000 clones, 88% recorded once. The clonotype was recovered from a man aged 60 to 75 who had recovered from COVID-19. The sample was peripheral blood.

CDR3 sequence: CASSPLQDYEQYF. The CDR3 DNA follows: TGTGCCAGCTCACCGTTGCAGGATTACGAGCAGTACTTC. This chain joins TRBV18 and TRBJ2-7; D remains unclear. The germline gives CDR1 KGHSH, CDR2 LQKENI. This CDR3 comprises 13 residues. Deletions cut 3 bases from V and 4 bases from J, with 10 bases between.